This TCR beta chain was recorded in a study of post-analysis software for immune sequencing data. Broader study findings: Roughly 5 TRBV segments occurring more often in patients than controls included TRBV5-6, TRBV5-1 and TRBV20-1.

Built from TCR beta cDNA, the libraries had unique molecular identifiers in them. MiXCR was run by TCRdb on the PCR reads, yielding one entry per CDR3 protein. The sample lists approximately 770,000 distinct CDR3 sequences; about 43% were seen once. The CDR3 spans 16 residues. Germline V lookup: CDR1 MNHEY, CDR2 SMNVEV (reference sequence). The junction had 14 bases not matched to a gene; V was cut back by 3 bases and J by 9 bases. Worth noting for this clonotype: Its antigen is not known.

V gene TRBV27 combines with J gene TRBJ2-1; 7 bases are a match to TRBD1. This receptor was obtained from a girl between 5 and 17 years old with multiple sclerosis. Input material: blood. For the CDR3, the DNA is TGTGCCAGCAGTTTCCCGACAGGGAAGGGTGTTAGTGAGCAGTTCTTC. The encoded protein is CASSFPTGKGVSEQFF.